The 31 T cell receptor beta chains given below trace back to one sample, sequenced in a study of blood T cells in healthy people across ages. The authors ran a second PCR of 7 to 11 cycles using a sample-barcoded 5' primer and a J-beta primer mix. TCRdb re-called the 5' RACE reads through MiXCR, storing one row per CDR3 protein. The sample records more than 650,000 distinct CDR3 sequences, about 26% being singletons. This sample also appeared in a second study, on T cells of mothers and their children.

The sequenced sample was blood. These receptors were taken from a boy aged 5-17 years in good health.

This clonotype was counted between two and nine times. The chain carries TRBV3-1 and TRBJ2-5, with D perhaps given as TRBD1 or TRBD2 (5 bases each). V dropped 4 bases and J dropped 5 bases, with 17 bases sitting between them. This CDR3 has 15 amino acids. Germline loops: CDR1 LGHDT, CDR2 YNNKEL (reference sequence). The CDR3 is CASSLSGDREETQYF. Written as DNA, the CDR3 is TGTGCCAGCAGCCTTTCCGGGGACCGAGAGGAGACCCAGTACTTC.

V and J are TRBV4-1 and TRBJ2-5; TRBD2 agrees at 15 bases. The end of the DNA fits TRBJ2-7 better, so the J call may be wrong. Germline assignment: CDR1 MGHRA and CDR2 YSYEKL. The CDR3 sequence is 17 residues long. CDR3 amino acids: CASSPGLAGGISYEQYF. The CDR3 bases are TGCGCCAGCAGCCCGGGACTAGCGGGGGGAATCTCCTACGAGCAGTACTTC.

This clonotype was observed a handful of times. This chain joins TRBV6-6 and TRBJ1-1; 7 nucleotides match TRBD1. This CDR3 has 12 amino acids. V dropped 7 bases and J dropped 4; count of bases not matched to a gene: 3. The V gene's germline CDR1 is MNHNY and CDR2 SVGAGI (reference sequence). The CDR3 loop reads CASNRGGTEAFF. The CDR3 DNA reads as TGTGCCAGCAACAGGGGAGGCACTGAAGCTTTCTTT.

This sequence joins TRBV5-1 and TRBJ2-5; D tentatively reads TRBD1 or TRBD2 (5 bases each). The germline V gene has CDR1 SGHRS and CDR2 YFSETQ. The CDR3 contains 16 residues. V was trimmed by 0 bases and J by 0 bases, leaving 12 bases between them. CDR3 DNA sequence: TGCGCCAGCAGCTTGGCGGGGCAGTCGAACCAAGAGACCCAGTACTTC. This codes for CASSLAGQSNQETQYF.

The rearrangement uses TRBV7-3 and TRBJ1-2; 7 nucleotides agree with TRBD1. Unmatched junction bases numbered 8, after V lost 5 bases and J lost 2 bases. Germline V gene data show CDR1 as SGHTA and CDR2 as FQGTGA. There are 15 residues in the CDR3. The CDR3 here is CASSPNPGQNYGYTF. The CDR3 DNA reads as TGTGCCAGCAGCCCAAACCCGGGACAGAACTATGGCTACACCTTC.

The CDR3 is CSARDGVGVEQYF. The CDR3 region has the DNA TGCAGTGCTAGAGATGGAGTTGGGGTCGAGCAGTACTTC. The J gene is TRBJ2-7, the V gene TRBV20-1; D remains ambiguous. The CDR3 loop spans 13 amino acids. Germline CDR1 DFQATT, CDR2 SNEGSKA (reference sequence). V gave up 0 bases and J gave up 6 bases, with 12 bases separating them.

This clonotype was detected a few times. V is TRBV11-2 and J is TRBJ2-6, with D possibly matching TRBD2 (7 bases). The V end lost 10 bases, the J end lost 1 base, and 14 bases lay between the germline ends. Per germline, CDR1 SGHAT and CDR2 FQNNGV. The CDR3 extends over 15 amino acids. CDR3 coding DNA: TGTGCCACGGGGAGGGGGAAGTCTGGGGCCAACGTCCTGACTTTC. The encoded protein is CATGRGKSGANVLTF.

In this sample, this clonotype turned up a few times. V and J are TRBV9 and TRBJ2-4; D is ambiguous. V was trimmed by 3 bases and J by 5 bases, leaving 6 bases between them. Per germline, CDR1 SGDLS and CDR2 YYNGEE. The CDR3 totals 12 residues. This chain's CDR3 is CASSGAQNIQYF. In DNA, the CDR3 is TGTGCCAGCAGCGGGGCCCAAAACATTCAGTACTTC.

The genes are TRBV20-1 and TRBJ2-1; 7 bases fit TRBD2. The CDR3 runs to 15 residues. Unmatched junction bases numbered 11, after V lost 0 bases and J lost 9 bases. Germline V CDR1 and CDR2: DFQATT, SNEGSKA (reference sequence). The CDR3 region is CSARDPGGGMAEQFF. In nucleotides, the CDR3 is TGCAGTGCTAGAGATCCCGGCGGGGGTATGGCTGAGCAGTTCTTC.

This clonotype was observed a handful of times. The chain recombines TRBV7-9 with TRBJ1-2; D is unclear. The germline gives CDR1 SEHNR, CDR2 FQNEAQ (reference sequence). The CDR3 has 13 residues. The V and J ends lost 1 base and 8 bases respectively, with 11 bases between them. The CDR3 DNA follows: TGTGCCAGCAGCTTAGGGGCGGGCAGCGGCTACACCTTC. It yields the protein CASSLGAGSGYTF. Using reference TRBV7-9 and TRBJ1-2 for the parts outside the CDR3, the full variable domain is DTGVSQNPRHKITKRGQNVTFRCDPISEHNRLYWYRQTLGQGPEFLTYFQNEAQLEKSRLLSDRFSAERPKGSFSTLEIQRTEQGDSAMYLCASSLGAGSGYTFGSGTRLTVV.

This clonotype showed up just a few times. This chain uses TRBV5-5 with TRBJ2-2; 8 bases are shared with TRBD2. Germline-derived CDR1 and CDR2 are SGHKS and YYEKEE (reference sequence). With V trimmed by 3 bases and J by 6 bases, 13 bases remained unmatched. The CDR3 loop spans 17 amino acids. In DNA form, the CDR3 reads TGTGCCAGCAGCTCTCCCCTGCGGGGGGTTCTTCCCGGGGAGCTGTTTTTT. Protein sequence: CASSSPLRGVLPGELFF.

This rearrangement joins TRBV7-9 to TRBJ2-1, with D perhaps TRBD2 (6 bases). The germline CDR1 and CDR2 sequences are SEHNR and FQNEAQ (reference sequence). The V and J ends lost 5 bases and 5 bases respectively, with 16 bases between them. This CDR3 spans 15 amino acids. The CDR3 DNA sequence: TGTGCCAGCAGCCCTATGGAGGGAAAGGACAATGAGCAGTTCTTC. Amino acid sequence: CASSPMEGKDNEQFF. Complete variable domain (other parts from reference TRBV7-9 and TRBJ2-1): DTGVSQNPRHKITKRGQNVTFRCDPISEHNRLYWYRQTLGQGPEFLTYFQNEAQLEKSRLLSDRFSAERPKGSFSTLEIQRTEQGDSAMYLCASSPMEGKDNEQFFGPGTRLTVL.

As to this clonotype: At one of its ends the junction is not consistent with the germline gene, which may arise from a read error. V gene TRBV15 combines with J gene TRBJ2-5, with 9 positions matching TRBD2. The J call is in doubt because the DNA end fits TRBJ2-1 better. CDR3 length equals 15 residues. In germline, CDR1 is LNHNV, CDR2 YYDKDF (reference sequence). CDR3: CATSREGLAYDEQFF. The CDR3 nucleotides are TGTGCCACCAGCAGAGAGGGACTAGCCTACGATGAGCAGTTCTTC.

This rearrangement joins TRBV5-1 to TRBJ2-7; D ambiguous. This CDR3 has 14 residues. Per germline, CDR1 SGHRS and CDR2 YFSETQ. V was clipped by 0 bases and J by 2 bases, with 9 bases between them. CDR3 loop: CASSLDGFTYEQYF. The CDR3 coding sequence is TGCGCCAGCAGCTTGGACGGTTTCACCTACGAGCAGTACTTC.

This clonotype was detected only once. This sequence joins TRBV19 and TRBJ2-5; D may be TRBD1 (7 bases). The germline CDR1 and CDR2 sequences are LNHDA and SQIVND (reference sequence). CDR3 length equals 13 residues. Trimming took off 9 bases at V and 1 base at J, with 12 bases between the two ends. The CDR3 DNA sequence: TGTGCCAGCAACAGGGGACTCCAAGAGACCCAGTACTTC. Translated, it gives CASNRGLQETQYF.

This chain joins TRBV12-5 and TRBJ2-5; D remains ambiguous. Trimming removed 3 bases at V and 4 bases at J, with 6 bases between. Germline V lookup: CDR1 LGHNT, CDR2 FRNRAP. The CDR3 has 12 amino acids. In nucleotides, the CDR3 is TGTGCTAGTGGTTTACCGCGAGAGACCCAGTACTTC. It yields the protein CASGLPRETQYF. The full variable domain, in which reference TRBV12-5 and TRBJ2-5 provide the parts outside the CDR3, is DARVTQTPRHKVTEMGQEVTMRCQPILGHNTVFWYRQTMMQGLELLAYFRNRAPLDDSGMPKDRFSAEMPDATLATLKIQPSEPRDSAVYFCASGLPRETQYFGPGTRLLVL.

The rearrangement joins TRBV12-3 or TRBV12-4 to TRBJ1-1, with unresolved D. Trimming cost V 5 bases and J 4 bases, with 11 bases left between them. The CDR3 runs 13 residues. CDR3 bases: TGTGCCAGCAGTCCTCTTGGGAGCACTGAAGCTTTCTTT. Translation: CASSPLGSTEAFF.

The chain uses TRBV5-1 and TRBJ2-7; 9 nucleotides agree with TRBD1. The CDR3 contains 13 residues. The ends lost 7 bases at V and 5 bases at J; junction bases unmatched: 7. CDR1 is SGHRS, CDR2 YFSETQ, per germline. CDR3 nucleotides: TGCGCCAGCGGGCCGGGACAGGGAGACGAGCAGTACTTC. Translation: CASGPGQGDEQYF.

The CDR3 DNA is TGTGCCAGCAGTCGTCCCTCCTGGGGGCAAGAGACCCAGTACTTC. This encodes CASSRPSWGQETQYF. V usage is TRBV6-5 and J usage is TRBJ2-5; D may be TRBD1 or TRBD2 (5 bases each). The length of the CDR3 is 15 residues. The V and J ends lost 5 bases and 2 bases respectively, with 15 bases between them. Germline-derived CDR1 and CDR2 are MNHEY and SVGAGI.

This clonotype was counted between two and nine times. The chain couples TRBV7-3 to TRBJ1-1; 8 bases align to TRBD1. This CDR3 region has 13 residues. The V gene's germline CDR1 is SGHTA and CDR2 FQGTGA. Trimming cost V 10 bases and J 0 bases; bases outside gene matches: 4. The CDR3: CATRQGLNTEAFF. DNA of the CDR3: TGTGCCACACGACAGGGGTTGAACACTGAAGCTTTCTTT.

This clonotype has just a few counts. The gene calls are TRBV7-9 and TRBJ2-1; perhaps D is TRBD1 or TRBD2 (5 bases each). Germline V gene data show CDR1 as SEHNR and CDR2 as FQNEAQ (reference sequence). Trimming took 5 bases from V and 3 from J, leaving 11 bases between them. The CDR3 runs 14 residues. CDR3 sequence: CASSQGTVYNEQFF. CDR3 sequence (DNA): TGTGCCAGCAGCCAAGGGACGGTCTACAATGAGCAGTTCTTC.

This clonotype was counted between two and nine times. V usage is TRBV28 and J usage is TRBJ2-5, with D possibly being TRBD2 (5 bases). The DNA end is a closer match to TRBJ2-7, so the J assignment may be wrong. This CDR3 has 16 residues. Germline V gives CDR1 MDHEN, CDR2 SYDVKM. The CDR3 DNA is TGTGCCAGCAGTTTATTTCGGGGATACGGGACCTACGAGCAGTACTTC. Translation gives CASSLFRGYGTYEQYF.

This clonotype was picked up a small number of times. This chain links TRBV10-3 with TRBJ1-2, with D tentatively TRBD1 (5 bases). The CDR3 covers 14 residues. CDR1 is ENHRY and CDR2 is SYGVKD in the germline V gene. V was trimmed by 2 bases and J by 2 bases, leaving 9 bases between them. The CDR3 spells CAISEDSENYGYTF. DNA of the CDR3: TGTGCCATCAGTGAGGACAGCGAGAACTATGGCTACACCTTC.

The CDR3 sequence: CASSQVSRDSEGYTF. As DNA, the CDR3 is TGCGCCAGCAGCCAAGTCTCGCGGGACTCGGAGGGCTACACCTTC. The chain is built from TRBV4-1 and TRBJ1-2; possible D gene TRBD1, 5 bases. The germline V and J ends were trimmed by 1 base and 8 bases, with 17 bases remaining between them. Germline V gives CDR1 MGHRA, CDR2 YSYEKL. CDR3 length: 15 residues.

The chain is built from TRBV20-1 and TRBJ1-2; D is perhaps TRBD1 (5 bases). CDR3 size: 14 residues. Germline CDR1 and CDR2: DFQATT and SNEGSKA (reference sequence). Deletions cut 1 base from V and 8 bases from J, with 17 bases between. CDR3 in amino acids: CSARVGTASGGYTF. DNA of the CDR3: TGCAGTGCTAGAGTGGGGACGGCAAGCGGAGGCTACACCTTC.

This clonotype was picked up a small number of times. DNA of the CDR3: TGCGCCAGCAGCCAGCCCCCGGGACAGGGGATCAACGAGCAGTACTTC. As protein: CASSQPPGQGINEQYF. The chain combines TRBV4-1 with TRBJ2-7, with TRBD1 matching 10 bases. The germline V gene encodes CDR1 MGHRA and CDR2 YSYEKL. CDR3 length equals 16 residues. V dropped 3 bases and J dropped 5; count of bases not matched to a gene: 10.

This chain links TRBV7-9 with TRBJ2-7, with D hard to call. Trimming stripped 6 bases from V and 7 bases from J, with 13 bases between. The CDR3 covers 12 residues. The V gene's germline CDR1 is SEHNR and CDR2 FQNEAQ (reference sequence). In DNA form, the CDR3 reads TGTGCCAGCAGTCCAGCTAGAAATGAGCAGTACTTC. This gives the protein CASSPARNEQYF.

This clonotype was recorded only once. The rearrangement uses TRBV10-1 and TRBJ2-7; unclear D gene. The CDR3 covers 13 residues. Germline loops: CDR1 WNHNN, CDR2 SYGVQD (reference sequence). Trimming took off 4 bases at V and 0 bases at J, with 7 bases between the two ends. The CDR3 coding sequence is TGCGCCAGCAGTGCTGGGTTCTCCTACGAGCAGTACTTC. This encodes CASSAGFSYEQYF.

This clonotype was detected only a few times. This chain uses TRBV3-1 with TRBJ2-1, with D uncertain. Germline V gene lookup returns CDR1 LGHDT and CDR2 YNNKEL (reference sequence). The ends were cut back, 4 bases at V and 0 bases at J, with 13 bases in the middle. The CDR3 is 16 residues long. CDR3 loop: CASSRAGLSSYNEQFF. The CDR3 region has the DNA TGTGCCAGCAGCCGCGCAGGTCTAAGCTCCTACAATGAGCAGTTCTTC.

This chain uses TRBV5-8 with TRBJ2-3; 12 bases map to TRBD2. Germline CDR1 reads SGHTS; CDR2 reads YDEGEE. J lost 5 bases, V lost 3 bases, and 10 bases had no gene match. The CDR3 runs 17 residues. CDR3 in DNA: TGTGCCAGCAGCTCCGCTGTGACTAGCGGGGGAAGAGATACGCAGTATTTT. It specifies CASSSAVTSGGRDTQYF.

The chain couples TRBV2 to TRBJ1-2, with TRBD1 matching over 9 bases. The CDR3 runs 13 residues. Germline lookup yields CDR1 SNHLY and CDR2 FYNNEI. V lost 5 bases to trimming and J lost 12 bases; unmatched junction nucleotides: 10. CDR3 coding DNA: TGTGCCAGCAGTTTCGTCCCGGGACAGGGAAACACCTTC. This translates into CASSFVPGQGNTF.